The 10 T cell receptor beta chains below come from one sample, sequenced in a study of T-cell memory formation after mild COVID-19. From the 5' RACE reads, TCRdb called clonotypes with MiXCR, one entry per CDR3 protein. This sample yields about 260,000 distinct CDR3 sequences, of which roughly 8% are seen a single time; approximately 23% belongs to the top ten. Material for sequencing was PBMCs or a T cell subset sorted from them (not recorded which). All receptors come from a man aged 18 to 29 who had mild COVID-19 (a few samples of this study predate the infection). Cell type and time point are not known.

This sequence joins TRBV21-1 and TRBJ2-7. TRBV21-1 is marked as a pseudogene. This CDR3 is built from 10 residues. The CDR3 region is CATQRGEQYV. The DNA for the CDR3 is TGTGCCACCCAACGGGGCGAGCAGTACGTC.

This clonotype was seen more than once but under ten times. One end of the junction fails to match germline, which may point to a read error. The rearrangement joins TRBV5-1 to TRBJ2-2, with D possibly being TRBD1 or TRBD2 (6 bases each). CDR3 size: 15 residues. Germline assignment: CDR1 SGHRS and CDR2 YFSETQ. The CDR3 nucleotides read TGCGCCAGCAGCTTGGTCGGGGGACACACTGGGGAGCTGTTTTTT. Translated: CASSLVGGHTGELFF.

The chain recombines TRBV10-3 with TRBJ2-7, with 7 bases identical to TRBD1. Germline V lookup: CDR1 ENHRY, CDR2 SYGVKD. This CDR3 spans 13 amino acids. Trimming cost V 0 bases and J 7 bases; bases outside gene matches: 3. The CDR3 DNA follows: TGTGCCATCAGTGAGTCGGGACAGCCAGAGCAGTACGTC. Its translation is CAISESGQPEQYV.

The chain carries TRBV12-3 or TRBV12-4 and TRBJ2-6; D is uncertain. The CDR3 extends over 15 amino acids. V was clipped by 4 bases and J by 4 bases, with 11 bases between them. This CDR3 reads CASSSWKGGANVLTF. For the CDR3, the DNA is TGTGCCAGCAGTTCCTGGAAGGGAGGGGCCAACGTCCTGACTTTC.

This chain uses TRBV7-3 with TRBJ2-3, with TRBD1 identical over 8 bases. V lost 5 bases and J lost 4; bases outside the gene matches: 2. Germline V gene data show CDR1 as SGHTA and CDR2 as FQGTGA. The CDR3 spans 13 residues. The CDR3 here is CASSAGGADTQYF. For the CDR3, the DNA is TGTGCCAGCAGCGCAGGGGGCGCAGATACGCAGTATTTT. The full variable domain, completed using reference TRBV7-3 and TRBJ2-3, is GAGVSQTPSNKVTEKGKYVELRCDPISGHTALYWYRQSLGQGPEFLIYFQGTGAADDSGLPNDRFFAVRPEGSVSTLKIQRTERGDSAVYLCASSAGGADTQYFGPGTRLTVL.

This clonotype was picked up a small number of times. The chain combines TRBV4-3 with TRBJ1-2, with a tentative D call TRBD1 (5 bases). Deletions cut 1 base from V and 4 bases from J, with 13 bases between. Germline lookup yields CDR1 LGHNA and CDR2 YSLEER. The CDR3 is made up of 15 amino acids. The CDR3, as DNA: TGCGCCAGCAGCCAAGGGTTTGACAGACTCTATGGCTACACCTTC. Its protein is CASSQGFDRLYGYTF.

The sample holds many counts of this clonotype. The V call is TRBV6-2 or TRBV6-3, the J call TRBJ2-3; D is unresolved. Trimming took 0 bases from V and 6 from J, leaving 16 bases between them. CDR1 and CDR2 from the germline V gene are MNHEY and SVGEGT. The CDR3 is 16 amino acids. The CDR3 loop is CASSYSVSNPGDTQYF. For the CDR3, the DNA is TGTGCCAGCAGTTACTCGGTCTCTAACCCCGGGGATACGCAGTATTTT.

This clonotype came up once. The rearrangement uses TRBV7-9 and TRBJ1-6; D gene uncertain. The length of the CDR3 is 15 residues. CDR1 and CDR2 from the germline V gene are SEHNR and FQNEAQ (reference sequence). With 5 bases removed from V and 4 bases from J, the gap between germline ends came to 12 bases. The CDR3 DNA is TGTGCCAGCAGCCCAACGGCGGGGTATAATTCACCCCTCCACTTT. It translates to CASSPTAGYNSPLHF.

This clonotype was seen a handful of times. V gene TRBV24-1 combines with J gene TRBJ2-3; D unclear. Germline CDR1 reads KGHDR; CDR2 reads SFDVKD. The ends were cut back, 2 bases at V and 1 base at J, with 6 bases in the middle. This CDR3 is built from 14 residues. This chain's CDR3 is CATSDSGGTDTQYF. The CDR3 coding sequence is TGTGCCACCAGTGATTCCGGCGGCACAGATACGCAGTATTTT.

This rearrangement joins TRBV6-2 or TRBV6-3 to TRBJ1-5; tentative D call: TRBD1 (5 bases). Trimming stripped 5 bases from V and 5 bases from J, with 10 bases between. From germline, CDR1 is MNHEY and CDR2 SVGEGT. The CDR3 has 13 amino acids. Here the CDR3 reads CASSDQGDQPQHF. CDR3 in DNA: TGTGCCAGCAGTGACCAAGGGGATCAGCCCCAGCATTTT.